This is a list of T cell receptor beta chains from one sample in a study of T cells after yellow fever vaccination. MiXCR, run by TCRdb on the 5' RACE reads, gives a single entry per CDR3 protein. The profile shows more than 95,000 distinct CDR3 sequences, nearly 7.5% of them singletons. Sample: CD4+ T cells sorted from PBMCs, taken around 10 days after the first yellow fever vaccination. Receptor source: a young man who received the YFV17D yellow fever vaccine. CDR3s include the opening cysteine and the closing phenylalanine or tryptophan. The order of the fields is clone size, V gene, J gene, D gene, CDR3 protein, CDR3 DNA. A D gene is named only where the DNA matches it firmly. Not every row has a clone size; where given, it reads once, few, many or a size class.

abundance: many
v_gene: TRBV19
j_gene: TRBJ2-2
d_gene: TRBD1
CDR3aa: CASSIDRASGELFF
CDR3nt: TGTGCCAGTAGTATCGACAGGGCGTCCGGGGAGCTGTTTTTT

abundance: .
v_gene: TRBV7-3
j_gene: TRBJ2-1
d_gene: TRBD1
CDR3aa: CASSLNRGSYNEQFF
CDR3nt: TGTGCCAGCAGCTTAAACAGGGGCTCCTACAATGAGCAGTTCTTC

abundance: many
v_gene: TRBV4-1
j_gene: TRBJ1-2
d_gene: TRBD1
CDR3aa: CASSQSPGQGRVYTF
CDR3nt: TGCGCCAGCAGCCAGTCCCCGGGACAGGGACGAGTCTACACCTTC

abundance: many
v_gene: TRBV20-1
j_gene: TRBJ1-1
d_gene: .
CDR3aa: CSARDRRNTEAFF
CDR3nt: TGCAGTGCTAGAGATAGACGGAACACTGAAGCTTTCTTT

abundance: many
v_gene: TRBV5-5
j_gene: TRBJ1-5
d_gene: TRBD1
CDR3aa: CASSLRTGDQPQHF
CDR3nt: TGTGCCAGCAGCTTGAGGACAGGAGACCAGCCCCAGCATTTT

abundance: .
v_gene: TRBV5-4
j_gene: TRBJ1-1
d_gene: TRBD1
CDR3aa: CASSGTANTEAFF
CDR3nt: TGTGCCAGCAGCGGGACAGCGAACACTGAAGCTTTCTTT

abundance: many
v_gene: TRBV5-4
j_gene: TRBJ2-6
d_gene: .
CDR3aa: CASSAGPGANVLTF
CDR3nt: TGTGCCAGCAGCGCCGGTCCCGGGGCCAACGTCCTGACTTTC

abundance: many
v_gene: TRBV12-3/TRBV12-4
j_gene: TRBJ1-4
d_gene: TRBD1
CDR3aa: CASSSDRGAANEKLFF
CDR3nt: TGTGCCAGCAGTTCAGACAGGGGGGCCGCTAATGAAAAACTGTTTTTT

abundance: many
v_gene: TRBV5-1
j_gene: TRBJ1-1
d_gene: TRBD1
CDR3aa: CASSSGQGRTEAFF
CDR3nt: TGCGCCAGCAGCTCCGGACAGGGTCGGACTGAAGCTTTCTTT

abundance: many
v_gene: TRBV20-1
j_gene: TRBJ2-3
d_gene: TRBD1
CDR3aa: CSARTGNADTQYF
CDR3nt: TGCAGTGCCCGGACAGGGAACGCAGATACGCAGTATTTT

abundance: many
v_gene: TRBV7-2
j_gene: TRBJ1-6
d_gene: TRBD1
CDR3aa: CASSQTGGSYNSPLHF
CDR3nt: TGTGCCAGCAGCCAAACAGGGGGCTCCTATAATTCACCCCTCCACTTT

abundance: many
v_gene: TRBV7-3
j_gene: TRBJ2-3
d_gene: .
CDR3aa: CASSSTTDPTDTQYF
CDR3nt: TGTGCCAGCAGCTCGACTACTGATCCCACAGATACGCAGTATTTT

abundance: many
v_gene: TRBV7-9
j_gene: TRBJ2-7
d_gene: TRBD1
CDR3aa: CASSLGQGARKYF
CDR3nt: TGTGCCAGCAGCTTGGGACAGGGGGCGAGGAAGTACTTC

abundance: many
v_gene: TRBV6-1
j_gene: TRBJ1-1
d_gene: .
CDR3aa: CASSDQGGKTEAFF
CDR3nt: TGTGCCAGCAGTGATCAGGGAGGAAAGACTGAAGCTTTCTTT

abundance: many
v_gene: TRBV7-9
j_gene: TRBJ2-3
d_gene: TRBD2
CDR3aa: CASSLAWASGSTDTQYF
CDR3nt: TGTGCCAGCAGCTTAGCGTGGGCTAGCGGCAGCACAGATACGCAGTATTTT

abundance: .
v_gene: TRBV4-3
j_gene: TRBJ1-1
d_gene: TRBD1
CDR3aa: CASSQEDPGTVRGYTEAFF
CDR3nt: TGCGCCAGCAGCCAGGAAGACCCCGGGACAGTCAGGGGGTACACTGAAGCTTTCTTT

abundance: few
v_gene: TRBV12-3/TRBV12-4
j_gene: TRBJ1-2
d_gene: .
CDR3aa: CASSLQQSYGYTF
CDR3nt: TGTGCCAGCAGTTTACAACAGTCCTATGGCTACACCTTC

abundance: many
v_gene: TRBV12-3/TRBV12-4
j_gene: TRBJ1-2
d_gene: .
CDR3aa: CASRLSGIYGYTF
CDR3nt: TGTGCCAGCAGGTTGTCAGGGATCTATGGCTACACCTTC

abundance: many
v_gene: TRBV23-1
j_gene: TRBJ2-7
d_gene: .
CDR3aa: CASSQSRTLKRHEQYF
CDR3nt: TGCGCCAGCAGTCAATCGAGGACCCTAAAGCGACACGAGCAGTACTTC

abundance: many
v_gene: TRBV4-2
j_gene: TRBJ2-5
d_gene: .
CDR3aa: CASSRRQYQETQYF
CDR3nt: TGTGCCAGCAGCCGGCGACAGTACCAAGAGACCCAGTACTTC

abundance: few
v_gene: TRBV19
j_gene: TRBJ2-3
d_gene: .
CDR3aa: CASSQGPITDTQYF
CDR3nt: TGTGCCAGTAGTCAGGGACCGATTACAGATACGCAGTATTTT

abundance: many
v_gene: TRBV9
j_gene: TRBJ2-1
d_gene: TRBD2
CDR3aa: CASSVTGTSGTRGNEQFF
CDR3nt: TGTGCCAGCAGCGTCACCGGGACTAGCGGAACACGAGGGAATGAGCAGTTCTTC

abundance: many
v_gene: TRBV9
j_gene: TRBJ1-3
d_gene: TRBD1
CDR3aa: CASSPRGQASGNTIYF
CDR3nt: TGTGCCAGCAGCCCACGGGGACAGGCCTCTGGAAACACCATATATTTT

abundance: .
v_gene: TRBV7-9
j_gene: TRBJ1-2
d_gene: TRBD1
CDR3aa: CASSQTGASNYGYTF
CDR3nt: TGTGCCAGCAGCCAGACAGGGGCCTCTAACTATGGCTACACCTTC

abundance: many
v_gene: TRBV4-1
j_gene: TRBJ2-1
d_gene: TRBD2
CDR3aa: CASSQRGGFYNEQFF
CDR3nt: TGCGCCAGCAGCCAGCGGGGGGGCTTCTACAATGAGCAGTTCTTC

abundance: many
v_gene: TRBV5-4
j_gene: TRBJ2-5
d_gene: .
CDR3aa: CASSLYVGRKTQYF
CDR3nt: TGTGCCAGCAGCTTGTATGTGGGGAGGAAGACCCAGTACTTC

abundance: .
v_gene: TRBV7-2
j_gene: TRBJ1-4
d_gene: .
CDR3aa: CASSRDVSVEKLFF
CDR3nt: TGTGCCAGCAGCCGAGATGTAAGCGTTGAAAAACTGTTTTTT